This T cell receptor beta chain was recorded in a study of blood T cell repertoires in COVID-19. Study-wide background: Researchers got acute and convalescent COVID-19 samples from the United States, Italy and Spain. Sample material is recorded as cDNA or gDNA derived from T cells, B-cell-depleted T cells, or PBMCs.

Assay: immunoSEQ multiplex PCR; the TCRdb copy retains only in-frame clones and omits some. The table lists 250,000 to 400,000 clones, about 91% of them singletons. Seattle's cohort entered during active infection and was followed longitudinally. CDR3 length equals 14 residues. Germline V CDR1 and CDR2: SGHRS, YFSETQ. The trim removed 4 bases at V and 2 bases at J, leaving 4 bases unmatched. The chain combines TRBV5-1 with TRBJ2-3, with 7 bases fitting TRBD2. This TCR was recovered from a woman aged 25 to 39 with COVID-19, enrolled during active disease. What was sequenced was peripheral blood. In nucleotides, the CDR3 is TGCGCCAGCAGCAGCGGGGCAGACACAGATACGCAGTATTTT. Translated, it gives CASSSGADTDTQYF.